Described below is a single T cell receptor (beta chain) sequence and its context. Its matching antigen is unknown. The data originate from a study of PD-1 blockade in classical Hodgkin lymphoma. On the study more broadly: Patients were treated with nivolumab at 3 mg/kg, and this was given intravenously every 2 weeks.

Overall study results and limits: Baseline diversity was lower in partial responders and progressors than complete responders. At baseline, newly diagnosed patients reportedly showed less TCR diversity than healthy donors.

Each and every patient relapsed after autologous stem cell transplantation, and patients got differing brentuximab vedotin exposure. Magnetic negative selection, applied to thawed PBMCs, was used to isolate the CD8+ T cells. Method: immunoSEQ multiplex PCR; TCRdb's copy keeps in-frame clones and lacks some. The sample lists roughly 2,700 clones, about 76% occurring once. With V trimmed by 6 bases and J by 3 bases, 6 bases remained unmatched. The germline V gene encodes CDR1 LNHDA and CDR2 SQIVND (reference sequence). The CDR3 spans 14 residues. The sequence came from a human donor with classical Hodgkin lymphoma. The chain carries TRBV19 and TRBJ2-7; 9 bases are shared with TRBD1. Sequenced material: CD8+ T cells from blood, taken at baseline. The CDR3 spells CASSAGTGIYEQYF. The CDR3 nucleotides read TGTGCCAGTAGCGCCGGGACAGGGATCTACGAGCAGTACTTC.